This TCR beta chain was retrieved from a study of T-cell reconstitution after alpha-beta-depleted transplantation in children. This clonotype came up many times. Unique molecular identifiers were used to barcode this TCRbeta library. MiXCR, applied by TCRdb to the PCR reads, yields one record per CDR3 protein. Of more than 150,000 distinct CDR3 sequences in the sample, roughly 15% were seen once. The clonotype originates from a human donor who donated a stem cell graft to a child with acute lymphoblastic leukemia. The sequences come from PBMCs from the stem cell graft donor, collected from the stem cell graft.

As DNA, the CDR3 is TGCGCCAGCAGCTTGGTGAGTGGGCCTCCCTACGAGCAGTACTTC. As protein: CASSLVSGPPYEQYF. This chain links TRBV5-1 with TRBJ2-7; D is undetermined. Trimming removed 0 bases from V and 2 bases from J, with 12 bases in between. The germline gives CDR1 SGHRS, CDR2 YFSETQ. This CDR3 region has 15 residues.